The clone carrying this TCR beta chain was detected ten times or more. This sample stems from a study of low-dose radiotherapy and immunotherapy resistance in tumors. Looking at the study overall: Doses of 0.5 Gy per fraction every 2 weeks, totaling 6.5 Gy, went to Cohort 1.

Germline CDR1 and CDR2: MNHEY and SVGEGT. The CDR3 sequence is 16 residues long. V gave up 4 bases and J gave up 3 bases; unmatched junction bases: 10. Indicated time point: before trial treatment. Gene-specific TRAV and TRBV primers were used for first-strand cDNA, covering alpha and beta chains. The authors amplified TCRs for about 20 PCR cycles with a constant-region primer and a V-primer adapter. Isolated mRNA was amplified by in vitro transcription. TCRdb reanalysed the reads using MiXCR and keeps one entry per CDR3 protein. The sample includes tens of thousands of distinct CDR3 sequences, roughly a sixth of them seen just once.

This clonotype was obtained from a male donor with prostate cancer. Sequencing used PBMCs, obtained before treatment. The V call is TRBV6-2 or TRBV6-3, the J call TRBJ2-5, with 8 positions matching TRBD2. CDR3 coding DNA: TGTGCCAGCAGTTTACGTAAAACTAGCGGCGAAGAGACCCAGTACTTC. It specifies CASSLRKTSGEETQYF.